This note documents a single T cell receptor beta chain sequence. The table lists this clonotype with a few counts. There is no known antigen for this receptor. No per-base quality is available; no much larger clone lies one base away. This sample was included in a study of T cells after yellow fever vaccination (dated by TCRdb to between 2018 and 2021). With regard to the full study: The SMART-Seq v4 Ultra Low Input RNA kit was used to prepare libraries from fractions with low cell numbers. Bulk TCR alpha and beta repertoires were sequenced longitudinally to track T-cell clones before and after primary and booster YFV17D yellow fever vaccination. The cohort comprised two healthy male donors, one aged 18 to 29 and one aged 30 to 39 years. Blood was collected at multiple timepoints before and after primary and secondary immunization, and bulk PBMC replicates and cell subsets were isolated. Results the study describes overall, beyond this receptor: A small fraction of clonotypes appeared in both the CD4 and CD8 compartments, likely as a result of convergent recombination. Because the study included only a couple of donors, the extent to which the findings can be generalized is limited. Computational filtering was needed because FACS-sorted repertoires could contain abundant contaminating clonotypes from the bulk population. Compared with the primary T-cell response, the secondary T-cell response was faster but weaker, reaching its peak on day 5 rather than on day 15. After the booster, most clones that had expanded after primary vaccination were detected again (around 96% of CD4 and over 75% of CD8), suggesting broad maintenance of memory.

The CDR3 holds 18 amino acids from the cysteine to the phenylalanine. CDR3 DNA only is kept here, 54 bases in frame from base 1. Germline trimming: 7 bases from V, 1 base from J; junction bases outside gene matches: 14. TCR cDNA was made using 5'RACE template switching, a step that added a universal primer site and unique molecular identifiers. Priming of cDNA synthesis was performed from both the TCR alpha and TCR beta constant segments. Two PCR steps were used to amplify libraries, with sample barcodes and sequencing adapters being added in the second step. Sequencing of libraries was performed on Illumina HiSeq 2500 (2x100 bp) or NovaSeq (2x150 bp). The authors processed their data as follows. MIGEC handled demultiplexing of reads and collapsing into UMI consensus sequences, while MiXCR performed V(D)J alignment. Vaccine-responding clonotypes were defined with edgeR using replicate PBMC samples, requiring FDR below 0.01 and a log2 fold change above 5 up to day 15. Bulk clonotypes were assigned CD4 or CD8 identity according to which sequenced CD4 or CD8 repertoire held them at higher abundance. TCRdb reprocessed the public reads (quality trimming at Q25 with fastp, clone calling with MiXCR) and kept in-frame beta chains. Each record represents a unique CDR3 protein, reported with the most common genes and DNA among its rows. The V and J calls shown here were made by TCRdb, not taken from the authors' results. Within this sample are under 600,000 distinct CDR3 sequences, with approximately 15% of them counted one time only. The ten top clones hold over 13% of the sample.

Reading the label with the study, this specimen's treatment or condition is: live attenuated yellow fever vaccine strain. At each blood-draw timepoint, two biological replicates of bulk PBMCs were collected. PBMCs were isolated from peripheral blood using a standard Ficoll-Paque protocol. TriZol was used to extract RNA from bulk PBMCs, from CD4 and CD8 fractions, and from dextramer-positive and dextramer-negative fractions. The material sequenced was PBMCs, taken on the day of the yellow fever booster vaccination. The sequence was obtained from a man aged 25-40 years who received the YFV17D yellow fever vaccine. The sequence joins TRBV12-3 or TRBV12-4 to TRBJ1-1; 11 nucleotides in the junction match TRBD1. The DNA reads as follows: TGTGCCAGCACCCACCCCAGGGACAGGGGGGAAAGGAACACTGAAGCTTTCTTT. It is translated as CASTHPRDRGERNTEAFF.